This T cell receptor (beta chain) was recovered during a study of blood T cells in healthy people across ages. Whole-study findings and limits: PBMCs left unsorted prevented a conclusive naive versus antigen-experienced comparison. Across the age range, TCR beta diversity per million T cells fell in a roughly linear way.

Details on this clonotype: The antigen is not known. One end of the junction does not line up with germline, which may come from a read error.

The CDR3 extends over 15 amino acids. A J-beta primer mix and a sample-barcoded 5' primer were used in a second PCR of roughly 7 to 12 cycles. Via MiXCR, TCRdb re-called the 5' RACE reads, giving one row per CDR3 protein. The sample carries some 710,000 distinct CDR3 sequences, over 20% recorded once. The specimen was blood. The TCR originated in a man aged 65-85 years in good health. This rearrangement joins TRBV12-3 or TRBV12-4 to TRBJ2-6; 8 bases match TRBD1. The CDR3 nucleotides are TGTGCCGGCAGTAAACAGGGGGCTGGGGCCAACGTCCTGACTTTC. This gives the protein CAGSKQGAGANVLTF.